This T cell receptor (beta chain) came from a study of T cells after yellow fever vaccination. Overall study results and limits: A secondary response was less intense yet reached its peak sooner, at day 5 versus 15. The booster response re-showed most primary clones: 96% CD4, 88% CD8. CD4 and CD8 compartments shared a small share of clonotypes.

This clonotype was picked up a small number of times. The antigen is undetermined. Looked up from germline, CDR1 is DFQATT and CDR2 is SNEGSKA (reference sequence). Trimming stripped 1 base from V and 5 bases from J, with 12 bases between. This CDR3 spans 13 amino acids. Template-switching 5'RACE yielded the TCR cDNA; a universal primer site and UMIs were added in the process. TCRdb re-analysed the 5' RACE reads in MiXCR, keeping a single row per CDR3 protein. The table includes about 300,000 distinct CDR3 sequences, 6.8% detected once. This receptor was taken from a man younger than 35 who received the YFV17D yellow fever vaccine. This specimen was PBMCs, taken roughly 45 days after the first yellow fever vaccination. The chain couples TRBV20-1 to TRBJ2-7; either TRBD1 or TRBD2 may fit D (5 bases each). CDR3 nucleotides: TGCAGTGCTAGAGCGGGACCCTTTAACGAGCAGTACTTC. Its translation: CSARAGPFNEQYF.